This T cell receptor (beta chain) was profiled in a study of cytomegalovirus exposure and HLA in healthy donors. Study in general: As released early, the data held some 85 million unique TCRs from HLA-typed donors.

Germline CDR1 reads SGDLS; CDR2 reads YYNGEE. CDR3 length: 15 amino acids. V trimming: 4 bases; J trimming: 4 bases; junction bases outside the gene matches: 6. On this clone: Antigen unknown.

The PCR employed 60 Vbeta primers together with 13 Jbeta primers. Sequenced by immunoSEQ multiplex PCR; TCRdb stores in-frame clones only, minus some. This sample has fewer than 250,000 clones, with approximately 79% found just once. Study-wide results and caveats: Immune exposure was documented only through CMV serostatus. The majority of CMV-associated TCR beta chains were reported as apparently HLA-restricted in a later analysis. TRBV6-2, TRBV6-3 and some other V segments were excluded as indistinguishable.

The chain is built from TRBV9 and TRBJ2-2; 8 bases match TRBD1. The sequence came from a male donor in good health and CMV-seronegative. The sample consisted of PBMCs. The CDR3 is CASSPGTGSTGELFF. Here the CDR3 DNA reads TGTGCCAGCAGCCCCGGGACAGGTTCCACCGGGGAGCTGTTTTTT.